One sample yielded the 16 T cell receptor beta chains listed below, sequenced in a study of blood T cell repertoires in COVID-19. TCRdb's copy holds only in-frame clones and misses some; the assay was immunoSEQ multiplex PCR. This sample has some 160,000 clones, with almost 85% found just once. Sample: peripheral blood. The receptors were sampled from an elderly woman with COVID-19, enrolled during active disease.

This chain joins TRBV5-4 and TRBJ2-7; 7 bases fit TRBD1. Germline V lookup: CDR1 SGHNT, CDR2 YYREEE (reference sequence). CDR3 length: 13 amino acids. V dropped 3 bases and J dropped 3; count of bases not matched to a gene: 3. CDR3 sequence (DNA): TGTGCCAGCAGCTCGGGACAGTACTACGAGCAGTACTTC. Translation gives CASSSGQYYEQYF.

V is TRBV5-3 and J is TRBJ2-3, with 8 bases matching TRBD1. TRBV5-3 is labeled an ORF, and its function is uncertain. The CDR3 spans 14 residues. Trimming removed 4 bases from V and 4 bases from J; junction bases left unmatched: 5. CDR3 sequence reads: CARSRTGTPDTQYF. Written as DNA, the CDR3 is TGTGCCAGAAGCCGGACAGGGACGCCAGATACGCAGTATTTT.

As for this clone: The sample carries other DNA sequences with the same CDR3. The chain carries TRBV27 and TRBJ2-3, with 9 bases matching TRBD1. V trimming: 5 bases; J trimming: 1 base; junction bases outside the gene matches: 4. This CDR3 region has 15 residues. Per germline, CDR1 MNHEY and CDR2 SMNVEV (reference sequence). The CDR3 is CASSLRDRGTDTQYF. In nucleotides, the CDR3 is TGTGCCAGCAGTCTCCGGGACAGGGGCACAGATACGCAGTATTTT.

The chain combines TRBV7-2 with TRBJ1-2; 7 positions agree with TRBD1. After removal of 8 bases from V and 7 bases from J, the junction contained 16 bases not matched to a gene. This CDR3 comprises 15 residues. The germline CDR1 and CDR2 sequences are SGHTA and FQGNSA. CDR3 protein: CASRTSGGRVSGYTF. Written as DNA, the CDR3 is TGTGCCAGCCGTACTTCAGGGGGGAGAGTGAGTGGCTACACCTTC.

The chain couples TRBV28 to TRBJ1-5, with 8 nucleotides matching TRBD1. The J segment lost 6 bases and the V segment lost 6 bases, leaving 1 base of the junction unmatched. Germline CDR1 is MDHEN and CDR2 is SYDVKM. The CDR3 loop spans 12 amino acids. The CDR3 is CASRTGGQPQHF. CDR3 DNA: TGTGCCAGCAGAACAGGGGGTCAGCCCCAGCATTTT.

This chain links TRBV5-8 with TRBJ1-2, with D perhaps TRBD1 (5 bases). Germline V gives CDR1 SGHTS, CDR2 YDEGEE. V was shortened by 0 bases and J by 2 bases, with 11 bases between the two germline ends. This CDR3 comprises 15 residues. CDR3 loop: CASSLVRTFNYGYTF. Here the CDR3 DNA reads TGTGCCAGCAGCTTGGTCCGGACATTCAACTATGGCTACACCTTC. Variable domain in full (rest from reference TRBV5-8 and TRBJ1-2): EAGVTQSPTHLIKTRGQQATLRCSPISGHTSVYWYQQALGLGLQFLLWYDEGEERNRGNFPPRFSGRQFPNYSSELNVNALELEDSALYLCASSLVRTFNYGYTFGSGTRLTVV.

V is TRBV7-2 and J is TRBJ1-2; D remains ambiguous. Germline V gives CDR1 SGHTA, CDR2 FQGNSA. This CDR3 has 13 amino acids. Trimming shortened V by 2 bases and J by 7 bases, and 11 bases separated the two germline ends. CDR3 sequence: CASSLSVAGGYTF. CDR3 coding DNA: TGTGCCAGCAGCTTAAGTGTTGCGGGTGGCTACACCTTC.

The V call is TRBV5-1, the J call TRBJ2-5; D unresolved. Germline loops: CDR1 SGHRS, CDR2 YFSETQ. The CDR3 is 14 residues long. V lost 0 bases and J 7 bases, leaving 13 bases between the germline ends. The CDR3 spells CASSLDFTPGTQYF. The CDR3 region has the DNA TGCGCCAGCAGCTTGGACTTTACACCAGGGACCCAGTACTTC.

The CDR3: CASSQEVGGASYEQYF. The CDR3 DNA sequence: TGTGCCAGCAGCCAAGAAGTCGGCGGAGCCTCCTACGAGCAGTACTTC. V gene TRBV4-2 combines with J gene TRBJ2-7, with D uncertain. V shed 0 bases and J shed 0 bases, with 12 bases lying between them. Germline CDR1 and CDR2: LGHNA and YNFKEQ. This CDR3 spans 16 amino acids.

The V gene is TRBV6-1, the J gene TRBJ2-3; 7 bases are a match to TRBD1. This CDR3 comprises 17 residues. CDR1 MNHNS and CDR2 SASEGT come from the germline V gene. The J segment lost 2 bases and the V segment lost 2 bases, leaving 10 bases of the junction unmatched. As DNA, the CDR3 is TGTGCCAGCAGTGAAAGGGGACAGACAACCTACACAGATACGCAGTATTTT. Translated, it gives CASSERGQTTYTDTQYF.

CDR3 amino acids: CASSLTAGGPEEQYF. DNA of the CDR3: TGCGCCAGCAGCTTGACGGCGGGAGGGCCTGAAGAGCAGTACTTC. V is TRBV5-1 and J is TRBJ2-7; 9 bases align to TRBD2. The V and J ends lost 1 base and 7 bases, in that order; junction bases with no gene match: 9. The CDR3 totals 15 residues. CDR1 and CDR2 (germline): SGHRS, YFSETQ.

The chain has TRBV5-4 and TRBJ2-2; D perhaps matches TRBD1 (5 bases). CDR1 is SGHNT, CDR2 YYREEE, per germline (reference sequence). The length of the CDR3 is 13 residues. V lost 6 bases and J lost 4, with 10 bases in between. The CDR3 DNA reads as TGTGCCAGCATGTTCAGGGCCACCGGGGAGCTGTTTTTT. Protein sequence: CASMFRATGELFF.

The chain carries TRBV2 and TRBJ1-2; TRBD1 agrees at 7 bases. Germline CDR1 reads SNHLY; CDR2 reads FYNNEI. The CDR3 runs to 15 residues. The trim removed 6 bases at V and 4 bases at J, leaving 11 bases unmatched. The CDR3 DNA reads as TGTGCCAGCAGCGCGGGACAGTACTCCCGCTATGGCTACACCTTC. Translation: CASSAGQYSRYGYTF.

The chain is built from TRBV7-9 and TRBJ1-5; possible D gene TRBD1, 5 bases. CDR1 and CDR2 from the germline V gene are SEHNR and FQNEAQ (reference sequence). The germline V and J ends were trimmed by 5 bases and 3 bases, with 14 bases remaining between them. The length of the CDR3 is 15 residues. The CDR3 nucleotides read TGTGCCAGCAGCAACGCAGGGTTTATCAATCAGCCCCAGCATTTT. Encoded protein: CASSNAGFINQPQHF.

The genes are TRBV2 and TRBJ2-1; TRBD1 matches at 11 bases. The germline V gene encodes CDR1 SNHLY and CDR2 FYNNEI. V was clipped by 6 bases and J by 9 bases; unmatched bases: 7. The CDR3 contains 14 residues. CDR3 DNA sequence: TGTGCCAGCAGCCGGGACAGGGGGTTTGGTGAGCAGTTCTTC. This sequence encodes CASSRDRGFGEQFF.

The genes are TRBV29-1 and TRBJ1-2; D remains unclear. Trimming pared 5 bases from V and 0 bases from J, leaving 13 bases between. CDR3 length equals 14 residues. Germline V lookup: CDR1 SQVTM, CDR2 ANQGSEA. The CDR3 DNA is TGCAGCGTTCATCTAGCAGATTCTAACTATGGCTACACCTTC. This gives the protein CSVHLADSNYGYTF.